Following are 17 T cell receptor beta chains from one sample sequenced in a study of T cells after yellow fever vaccination. TCRdb re-called the 5' RACE reads through MiXCR, storing one row per CDR3 protein. The sample consists of a few hundred thousand distinct CDR3 sequences, around 16% of them appearing once. Source: PBMCs, taken 4 to 5 days after the first yellow fever vaccination. The source is a man aged 18 to 30 who received the YFV17D yellow fever vaccine.

This rearrangement joins TRBV9 to TRBJ2-1; D gene unclear. Looked up from germline, CDR1 is SGDLS and CDR2 is YYNGEE. V lost 3 bases, J lost 15 bases, and 16 bases lay in between. The CDR3 consists of 12 residues. CDR3 protein: CASSGALGAAFF. CDR3 bases: TGTGCCAGCAGCGGGGCGCTAGGAGCTGCGTTCTTC.

This chain joins TRBV2 and TRBJ2-7, with 7 bases aligning to TRBD1. The CDR3 runs 13 residues. Germline lookup yields CDR1 SNHLY and CDR2 FYNNEI. Unmatched junction bases numbered 7, after V lost 4 bases and J lost 7 bases. For the CDR3, the DNA is TGTGCCAGCAGTGTGGACAGGTTTCAAGAGCAGTACTTC. Protein sequence: CASSVDRFQEQYF.

This clonotype was picked up a small number of times. The chain is built from TRBV5-1 and TRBJ2-3, with D possibly being TRBD2 (7 bases). V was trimmed by 3 bases and J by 3 bases, leaving 14 bases between them. This CDR3 has 15 amino acids. CDR1 SGHRS and CDR2 YFSETQ come from the germline V gene. The CDR3 DNA reads as TGCGCCAGCAGCTCGCGGGGGCCGCTTACAGATACGCAGTATTTT. The encoded protein is CASSSRGPLTDTQYF.

This clonotype was detected only once. The J gene is TRBJ1-1, the V gene TRBV7-9; weak D call: TRBD1 (5 bases). Germline CDR1 is SEHNR and CDR2 is FQNEAQ (reference sequence). The CDR3 extends over 12 amino acids. The germline V and J ends were trimmed by 10 bases and 7 bases, with 16 bases remaining between them. In DNA form, the CDR3 reads TGTGCCACCCGGGGCGGGCTAGATGAAGCTTTCTTT. Its protein product is CATRGGLDEAFF.

This clonotype has only a few counts. The J gene is TRBJ1-6, the V gene TRBV11-2, with 8 bases matching TRBD1. The CDR3 contains 14 residues. With V trimmed by 5 bases and J by 14 bases, 11 bases remained unmatched. Germline V gives CDR1 SGHAT, CDR2 FQNNGV. CDR3 loop: CASSTGQGVDTLHF. Here the CDR3 DNA reads TGTGCCAGCAGCACCGGACAGGGAGTGGACACCCTCCACTTT.

The chain joins TRBV20-1 to TRBJ2-7, with 10 nucleotides matching TRBD1. The CDR3 is made up of 15 amino acids. Germline values: CDR1 DFQATT, CDR2 SNEGSKA (reference sequence). V lost 1 base to trimming and J lost 4 bases; unmatched junction nucleotides: 7. CDR3 nucleotide sequence: TGCAGTGCTAGAGGTGACAGGGGGCAATGGTACGAGCAGTACTTC. Residues: CSARGDRGQWYEQYF.

This clonotype was counted only a few times. The chain couples TRBV29-1 to TRBJ2-6; D is ambiguous. The V end lost 5 bases, the J end lost 0 bases, and 14 bases lay between the germline ends. The germline V gene encodes CDR1 SQVTM and CDR2 ANQGSEA. The CDR3 covers 16 residues. The CDR3 sequence: CSVSPAESSGANVLTF. CDR3 in DNA: TGCAGCGTTTCTCCGGCGGAGAGCTCTGGGGCCAACGTCCTGACTTTC.

The V and J genes are TRBV2 and TRBJ1-2; 9 nucleotides match TRBD1. The CDR3 is 12 residues long. The germline V gene encodes CDR1 SNHLY and CDR2 FYNNEI. The V and J ends lost 9 bases and 4 bases, in that order; junction bases with no gene match: 3. The CDR3, as DNA: TGTGCCAGGACAGGGGGGTTCTATGGCTACACCTTC. Translation: CARTGGFYGYTF.

This clonotype appeared many times. V and J are TRBV5-4 and TRBJ2-3, with a possible D match to TRBD2 (7 bases). V was clipped by 4 bases and J by 5 bases, with 20 bases between them. Germline V CDR1 and CDR2: SGHNT, YYREEE (reference sequence). CDR3 length: 16 amino acids. CDR3 in amino acids: CASSRNRGGQGDTQYF. CDR3 bases: TGTGCCAGCAGCCGGAATAGGGGGGGCCAGGGAGATACGCAGTATTTT. Full variable domain (remainder filled in from reference TRBV5-4 and TRBJ2-3): ETGVTQSPTHLIKTRGQQVTLRCSSQSGHNTVSWYQQALGQGPQFIFQYYREEENGRGNFPPRFSGLQFPNYSSELNVNALELDDSALYLCASSRNRGGQGDTQYFGPGTRLTVL.

The chain links TRBV7-9 to TRBJ1-2, with D maybe TRBD1 (5 bases). Trimming removed 6 bases from V and 0 bases from J, with 14 bases in between. The length of the CDR3 is 15 residues. Germline V CDR1 and CDR2: SEHNR, FQNEAQ (reference sequence). CDR3 amino acids: CASSPAGLSNYGYTF. The CDR3 bases are TGTGCCAGCAGTCCCGCGGGGCTGTCTAACTATGGCTACACCTTC.

This clonotype was seen more than once but under ten times. This chain links TRBV9 with TRBJ2-1; 9 positions agree with TRBD2. This CDR3 comprises 19 residues. Germline CDR1 reads SGDLS; CDR2 reads YYNGEE. The J segment lost 0 bases and the V segment lost 3 bases, leaving 13 bases of the junction unmatched. The CDR3 DNA sequence: TGTGCCAGCAGCGCGGCCGGGACTAGCAACCCCAGCTCCTACAATGAGCAGTTCTTC. Translating gives CASSAAGTSNPSSYNEQFF.

V usage is TRBV28 and J usage is TRBJ1-6; 7 nucleotides align to TRBD1. Germline V CDR1 and CDR2: MDHEN, SYDVKM. The CDR3 length is 15 residues. The V and J ends lost 5 bases and 7 bases, in that order; junction bases with no gene match: 8. The CDR3 DNA reads TGTGCCAGCAGTCAAACAGGGGTGGAGAATTCACCCCTCCACTTT. Translating gives CASSQTGVENSPLHF.

This clonotype was counted between two and nine times. V usage is TRBV18 and J usage is TRBJ1-5; D perhaps matches TRBD1 (5 bases). Germline V gives CDR1 KGHSH, CDR2 LQKENI. The CDR3 covers 15 residues. Trimming removed 6 bases at V and 0 bases at J, with 12 bases between. The DNA of the CDR3 is TGTGCCAGCTCTCGTGGGGGTTTTAGCAATCAGCCCCAGCATTTT. Translation: CASSRGGFSNQPQHF.

This clonotype was detected only a few times. The chain is built from TRBV5-1 and TRBJ1-1, with D unresolved. Germline V gene data show CDR1 as SGHRS and CDR2 as YFSETQ. The CDR3 has 14 residues. V was shortened by 0 bases and J by 11 bases, with 17 bases between the two germline ends. The CDR3 nucleotides read TGCGCCAGCAGCTTGGGGGCGGGAGAGGGCTCCGCTTTCTTT. Amino acid sequence: CASSLGAGEGSAFF. Looking up the rest from reference TRBV5-1 and TRBJ1-1 gives the full variable domain: KAGVTQTPRYLIKTRGQQVTLSCSPISGHRSVSWYQQTPGQGLQFLFEYFSETQRNKGNFPGRFSGRQFSNSRSEMNVSTLELGDSALYLCASSLGAGEGSAFFGQGTRLTVV.

V gene TRBV10-3 combines with J gene TRBJ1-2, with TRBD1 as a possible D gene (5 bases). From germline, CDR1 is ENHRY and CDR2 SYGVKD. The CDR3 runs to 15 residues. V was pared by 8 bases and J by 1 base, with 17 bases between. CDR3 protein: CAIGKGSPFNYGYTF. For the CDR3, the DNA is TGTGCCATCGGCAAGGGGTCACCATTTAACTATGGCTACACCTTC.

The genes are TRBV7-9 and TRBJ2-1; 14 nucleotides match TRBD2. The CDR3 has 16 amino acids. CDR1 is SEHNR and CDR2 is FQNEAQ in the germline V gene (reference sequence). The V gene end was trimmed by 5 bases and the J gene end by 7 bases; junction bases not matched to a gene: 7. For the CDR3, the DNA is TGTGCCAGCAGCCACAGACTAGCGGGGGGGCCAAATGAGCAGTTCTTC. It specifies CASSHRLAGGPNEQFF.

The V and J genes are TRBV7-9 and TRBJ2-1; maybe TRBD1 (6 bases). The CDR3 has 10 amino acids. Germline CDR1 SEHNR, CDR2 FQNEAQ (reference sequence). Trimming shortened V by 8 bases and J by 11 bases, and 10 bases separated the two germline ends. The CDR3 nucleotides read TGTGCCAGCGAGGGGGATAAGCAGTTCTTC. Translating gives CASEGDKQFF.